These 10 T cell receptor beta chains originate from one sample sequenced in a study of metastatic and nonmetastatic thyroid tumors. TCRdb re-processed the PCR reads through MiXCR. This table holds about 20,000 clones, nearly 25% found once. Thyroid surgery was performed in patients who had received no treatment beforehand. Sequencing was done on a sample of tumor tissue. Receptors originate from a female donor with papillary thyroid cancer or a benign thyroid nodule (not recorded which). Some clones in this sample may be carry-over from other donors' samples.

Many counts were recorded for this clone. V usage is TRBV24-1 and J usage is TRBJ2-5; TRBD1 or TRBD2 may be the D gene (5 bases each). Germline V lookup: CDR1 KGHDR, CDR2 SFDVKD. CDR3 length equals 13 residues. Trimming took 8 bases from V and 5 from J, leaving 14 bases between them. In DNA form, the CDR3 reads TGTGCCACCAATGGGGGAGAGGGGGAGACCCAGTACTTC. Residues: CATNGGEGETQYF.

The chain has TRBV5-1 and TRBJ2-2; D not resolved. Germline V gene sequence: CDR1 SGHRS, CDR2 YFSETQ. Trimming shortened V by 0 bases and J by 4 bases, and 4 bases separated the two germline ends. This CDR3 contains 13 residues. The CDR3 region is CASSLGGTGELFF. The CDR3 DNA reads as TGCGCCAGCAGCTTGGGCGGCACCGGGGAGCTGTTTTTT. The variable domain in full, with the rest retrieved from reference TRBV5-1 and TRBJ2-2, is KAGVTQTPRYLIKTRGQQVTLSCSPISGHRSVSWYQQTPGQGLQFLFEYFSETQRNKGNFPGRFSGRQFSNSRSEMNVSTLELGDSALYLCASSLGGTGELFFGEGSRLTVL.

This sequence joins TRBV4-2 and TRBJ1-4, with TRBD1 as a possible D gene (6 bases). The CDR3 spans 15 residues. Trimming pared 0 bases from V and 8 bases from J, leaving 13 bases between. CDR1 and CDR2 from the germline V gene are LGHNA and YNFKEQ. The CDR3 region has the DNA TGTGCCAGCAGCCAAGAAGGGGGGCTGGTGGAAAAACTGTTTTTT. Protein: CASSQEGGLVEKLFF.

There are a few counts of this clone. The V and J genes are TRBV6-1 and TRBJ1-2; D is unclear. This CDR3 has 16 amino acids. Germline values: CDR1 MNHNS, CDR2 SASEGT. V lost 1 base and J 5 bases, leaving 17 bases between the germline ends. CDR3 residues: CASSEGDWVRWYGYTF. The CDR3 coding sequence is TGTGCCAGCAGTGAAGGTGACTGGGTCCGGTGGTATGGCTACACCTTC.

By sample share, this clone is medium-sized. The rearrangement uses TRBV7-2 and TRBJ2-7, with 9 positions matching TRBD1. CDR1 and CDR2 from the germline V gene are SGHTA and FQGNSA. This CDR3 region has 15 residues. After removal of 0 bases from V and 3 bases from J, the junction contained 3 bases not matched to a gene. CDR3 nucleotides: TGTGCCAGCAGCTTAGCGTGGGACAGGGTCTACGAGCAGTACTTC. It encodes CASSLAWDRVYEQYF.

This clone is categorized as medium-sized. This chain links TRBV11-2 with TRBJ2-7; TRBD1 agrees at 9 bases. Germline loops: CDR1 SGHAT, CDR2 FQNNGV. V shed 3 bases, J shed 9 bases, and the junction held 3 bases outside the gene matches. The CDR3 runs 12 residues. CDR3 residues: CASSFGTGRQYF. CDR3 DNA sequence: TGTGCCAGCAGCTTCGGGACAGGGAGGCAGTACTTC.

As to this clone: The junction shows a germline mismatch at one end, possibly a read error. Other nucleotide sequences in the sample specify the same CDR3. The J gene is TRBJ2-3, the V gene TRBV20-1, with TRBD1 matching over 7 bases. This CDR3 contains 13 residues. The germline V gene has CDR1 DFQATT and CDR2 SNEGSKA (reference sequence). This chain's CDR3 is CSARGLVLYTQYF. For the CDR3, the DNA is TGTAGTGCTAGGGGGCTGGTACTCTATACGCAGTATTTT.

This clone was observed many times. The rearrangement links TRBV4-2 to TRBJ2-1; perhaps TRBD2 as D (6 bases). Germline CDR1 reads LGHNA; CDR2 reads YNFKEQ. The CDR3 length is 18 residues. V dropped 4 bases and J dropped 0 bases, with 19 bases sitting between them. Here the CDR3 reads CASSRHAIGTSSYNEQFF. CDR3 nucleotide sequence: TGTGCCAGCAGCCGGCACGCTATTGGGACTTCCTCCTACAATGAGCAGTTCTTC.

This clone was counted between two and nine times. The chain recombines TRBV19 with TRBJ1-5; weak D call: TRBD1 (5 bases). Trimming took off 10 bases at V and 4 bases at J, with 14 bases between the two ends. Germline V gives CDR1 LNHDA, CDR2 SQIVND (reference sequence). This CDR3 has 13 residues. The chain's CDR3 is CAIRDGRNQPQHF. CDR3 DNA sequence: TGTGCCATTAGGGACGGTCGGAATCAGCCCCAGCATTTT.

The rearrangement joins TRBV30 to TRBJ2-7; perhaps TRBD1 as D (6 bases). With 2 bases removed from V and 6 bases from J, the gap between germline ends came to 14 bases. This CDR3 has 13 residues. Germline CDR1 GTSNPN, CDR2 SVGIG (reference sequence). CDR3 DNA sequence: TGTGCCTGGAGTCCGGGACACCGCGGCGAGCAGTACTTC. Translation: CAWSPGHRGEQYF.